These 14 T cell receptor beta chains share one sample of origin, sequenced in a study of shared clonotypes between healthy human individuals. The data were produced by immunoSEQ multiplex PCR, yet TCRdb's version contains in-frame clones alone and is incomplete. Of some 2,500,000 clones listed, roughly 90% are singletons. The sample was naive CD4+ T cells from PBMCs. The sample's subset: CD45RA+ positively selected. These receptors originate from a man aged 18 to 30 in good health. Some clones in this sample may be carry-over from other donors' samples.

About this clone itself: Other nucleotide sequences from this sample produce the same CDR3. The chain uses TRBV6-1 and TRBJ2-2, with TRBD1 matching over 8 bases. CDR3 length: 16 residues. V dropped 4 bases and J dropped 2; count of bases not matched to a gene: 6. Germline CDR1 MNHNS, CDR2 SASEGT. CDR3 DNA sequence: TGTGCCAGCAGTGTACGACAGGGGAGCAACACCGGGGAGCTGTTTTTT. Translating it yields CASSVRQGSNTGELFF.

The rearrangement uses TRBV5-1 and TRBJ2-7; 7 bases map to TRBD1. This CDR3 region has 17 residues. CDR1 is SGHRS, CDR2 YFSETQ, per germline. After removal of 4 bases from V and 0 bases from J, the junction contained 13 bases not matched to a gene. The CDR3 protein is CASSPDPGQRSSYEQYF. DNA of the CDR3: TGCGCCAGCAGCCCTGACCCGGGACAGCGTAGCTCCTACGAGCAGTACTTC.

The V gene is TRBV30, the J gene TRBJ2-3, with 10 bases that match TRBD2. Trimming at V came to 1 base and at J to 10 bases, leaving 8 bases not matched to a gene. The CDR3 extends over 14 amino acids. CDR1 GTSNPN and CDR2 SVGIG come from the germline V gene (reference sequence). This chain's CDR3 is CAWSGSSGSLAQYF. In nucleotides, the CDR3 is TGTGCCTGGAGTGGGTCTAGCGGGAGCCTCGCGCAGTATTTT.

As regards this clone: Other DNA sequences in the same sample also yield this CDR3. The chain uses TRBV7-2 and TRBJ2-7; D not certain. The V gene lost 1 base and the J gene lost 4 bases, with 11 bases spanning the gap. The CDR3 runs to 14 residues. Per germline, CDR1 SGHTA and CDR2 FQGNSA. The CDR3 bases are TGTGCCAGCAGCTTAGTGTCAGGAAGTTACGAGCAGTACTTC. As protein: CASSLVSGSYEQYF.

V gene TRBV18 combines with J gene TRBJ1-1; D is uncertain. The CDR3 is made up of 14 amino acids. With 1 base removed from V and 5 bases from J, the gap between germline ends came to 11 bases. Germline V gene sequence: CDR1 KGHSH, CDR2 LQKENI. CDR3 in amino acids: CASSPRLGGTEAFF. The DNA for the CDR3 is TGTGCCAGCTCACCACGGCTCGGAGGGACTGAAGCTTTCTTT. Using reference TRBV18 and TRBJ1-1 for the parts outside the CDR3, the full variable domain is NAGVMQNPRHLVRRRGQEARLRCSPMKGHSHVYWYRQLPEEGLKFMVYLQKENIIDESGMPKERFSAEFPKEGPSILRIQQVVRGDSAAYFCASSPRLGGTEAFFGQGTRLTVV.

This rearrangement joins TRBV7-9 to TRBJ1-2; 11 bases map to TRBD1. The junction had 11 bases not matched to a gene; V was cut back by 4 bases and J by 7 bases. The CDR3 consists of 16 residues. Germline assignment: CDR1 SEHNR and CDR2 FQNEAQ (reference sequence). CDR3 amino acids: CASSSDRGRVVSGYTF. The CDR3 bases are TGTGCCAGCAGCTCGGACAGGGGGCGCGTTGTGAGTGGCTACACCTTC.

V usage is TRBV6-5 and J usage is TRBJ2-7; D remains unclear. The CDR3 consists of 11 residues. The germline V gene has CDR1 MNHEY and CDR2 SVGAGI. Deletions cut 5 bases from V and 7 bases from J, with 9 bases between. CDR3 residues: CASSGNQEQYF. As DNA, the CDR3 is TGTGCCAGCAGTGGGAATCAGGAGCAGTACTTC.

This chain uses TRBV19 with TRBJ2-7; a possible D gene is TRBD1 (5 bases). Deletions cut 6 bases from V and 1 base from J, with 16 bases between. Germline V gives CDR1 LNHDA, CDR2 SQIVND (reference sequence). This CDR3 has 15 residues. The CDR3 here is CASRTQGQGSYEQYF. CDR3 coding DNA: TGTGCCAGTAGAACCCAGGGCCAGGGTTCCTACGAGCAGTACTTC.

V usage is TRBV5-6 and J usage is TRBJ2-7; 7 bases agree with TRBD1. Trimming cost V 2 bases and J 3 bases; bases outside gene matches: 8. CDR1 is SGHDT, CDR2 YYEEEE, per germline. This CDR3 contains 15 residues. CDR3 nucleotides: TGTGCCAGCAGCTTAAGACGGACAGGTGGCTACGAGCAGTACTTC. It yields the protein CASSLRRTGGYEQYF.

This rearrangement joins TRBV28 to TRBJ2-2, with D tentatively TRBD1 (6 bases). Trimming took off 5 bases at V and 5 bases at J, with 12 bases between the two ends. CDR3 length equals 14 residues. Per the germline V gene, CDR1 is MDHEN and CDR2 is SYDVKM. CDR3 in amino acids: CASSPYQGTGELFF. The CDR3, as DNA: TGTGCCAGCAGTCCTTACCAGGGGACCGGGGAGCTGTTTTTT.

The sample holds one count of this clone. The V and J genes are TRBV6-5 and TRBJ2-7, with D possibly matching TRBD1 (6 bases). CDR1 and CDR2 from the germline V gene are MNHEY and SVGAGI. V was shortened by 7 bases and J by 2 bases, with 18 bases between the two germline ends. This CDR3 region has 15 residues. The CDR3 nucleotides read TGTGCCAGCACTCGAACAGGGACGTTCCCCTACGAGCAGTACTTC. Its translation: CASTRTGTFPYEQYF.

The chain combines TRBV28 with TRBJ2-7; possible D gene TRBD1, 6 bases. This CDR3 spans 15 amino acids. Between the trimmed V and J ends, which lost 7 bases and 2 bases, there was a span of 18 bases. In germline, CDR1 is MDHEN, CDR2 SYDVKM. This CDR3 is CASNAATGSAYEQYF. CDR3 coding DNA: TGTGCCAGCAATGCCGCGACAGGAAGCGCCTACGAGCAGTACTTC. The whole variable domain, remainder taken from reference TRBV28 and TRBJ2-7, is DVKVTQSSRYLVKRTGEKVFLECVQDMDHENMFWYRQDPGLGLRLIYFSYDVKMKEKGDIPEGYSVSREKKERFSLILESASTNQTSMYLCASNAATGSAYEQYFGPGTRLTVT.

The chain uses TRBV6-5 and TRBJ1-1; D is uncertain. The CDR3 has 16 residues. Deletions cut 2 bases from V and 1 base from J, with 14 bases between. Per germline, CDR1 MNHEY and CDR2 SVGAGI. The CDR3 region is CASSYRTPRGNTEAFF. The CDR3 coding sequence is TGTGCCAGCAGTTACCGCACTCCCAGAGGGAACACTGAAGCTTTCTTT.

This clone appeared once. This CDR3 reads CASSFPYLLAGHNEQFF. As DNA, the CDR3 is TGTGCCAGCAGCTTCCCCTATCTCCTAGCGGGACACAATGAGCAGTTCTTC. The J gene is TRBJ2-1, the V gene TRBV11-1, with TRBD2 identical over 9 bases. The length of the CDR3 is 17 residues. Germline V gene lookup returns CDR1 SGHAT and CDR2 FQDESV (reference sequence). With V trimmed by 3 bases and J by 5 bases, 11 bases remained unmatched.